This T cell receptor (beta chain) emerged from a study of Graves' ophthalmopathy and Graves' hyperthyroidism. For the study at large: Investigators collected peripheral blood at initial diagnosis, before any treatment was given. Points from the study as a whole: In predicting ophthalmopathy progression, the model reached about 69% sensitivity and around 72% specificity.

Many counts were recorded for this clonotype. The antigen remains unidentified. Investigators amplified TCR beta CDR3 regions from RNA transcripts. The workflow started with a first-round RT-PCR run with HTBI primers and then moved on to a second-round multiplex PCR. TCRdb redid the calling of the multiplex PCR reads with MiXCR, one entry per CDR3 protein. The table includes 350,000 to 400,000 distinct CDR3 sequences, roughly 15% detected once. The germline gives CDR1 DFQATT, CDR2 SNEGSKA (reference sequence). The CDR3 contains 15 residues. V trimming: 0 bases; J trimming: 6 bases; junction bases outside the gene matches: 6.

The sequencing input was peripheral blood. The rearrangement links TRBV20-1 to TRBJ1-2; TRBD1 matches at 11 bases. This sequence originates from a woman younger than 30 with stable Graves' hyperthyroidism. The CDR3 DNA follows: TGCAGTGCTAGAGAACAGGACAGGGGGCAGGATGGCTACACCTTC. Translated: CSAREQDRGQDGYTF.